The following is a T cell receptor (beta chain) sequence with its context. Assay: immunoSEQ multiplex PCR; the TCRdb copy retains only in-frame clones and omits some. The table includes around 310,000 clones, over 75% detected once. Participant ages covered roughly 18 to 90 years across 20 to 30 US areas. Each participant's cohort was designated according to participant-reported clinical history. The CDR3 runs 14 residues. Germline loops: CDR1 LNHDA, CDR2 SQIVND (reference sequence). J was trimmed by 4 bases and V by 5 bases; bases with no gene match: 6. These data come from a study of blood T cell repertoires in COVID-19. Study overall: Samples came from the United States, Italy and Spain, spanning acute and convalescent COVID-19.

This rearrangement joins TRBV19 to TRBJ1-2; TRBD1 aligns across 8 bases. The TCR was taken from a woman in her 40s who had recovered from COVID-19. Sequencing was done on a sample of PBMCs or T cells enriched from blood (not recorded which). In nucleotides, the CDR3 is TGTGCCAGTAGTCTTCGACAGGGGTCCTATGGCTACACCTTC. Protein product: CASSLRQGSYGYTF.